This T cell receptor (beta chain) was observed in a study of shared clonotypes between healthy human individuals. Findings and limits, study-wide: Sampling covered nothing but blood. Tissue TCR repertoires likely differ from those found in blood.

Notes on this clone: Its antigen is still unknown.

Germline CDR1 MNHNY, CDR2 SVGAGI (reference sequence). Trimming removed 6 bases from V and 4 bases from J; junction bases left unmatched: 11. The length of the CDR3 is 15 residues. Using immunoSEQ multiplex PCR, the repertoire was profiled, and TCRdb retains in-frame clones only, with some absent. Of about 2.3 million clones listed, roughly 92% are singletons. The V gene is TRBV6-6, the J gene TRBJ1-1, with 7 nucleotides matching TRBD1. This receptor was identified in a man younger than 35 in good health. Some clones in this sample may be carry-over from other donors' samples. Sequencing was carried out using naive CD4+ T cells from PBMCs. Noted subset: CD45RA+ positively selected. CDR3 sequence reads: CASSTTGSGVTEAFF. The CDR3 DNA is TGTGCCAGCAGCACGACAGGGTCCGGCGTCACTGAAGCTTTCTTT.